One and the same sample provided the 23 T cell receptor beta chains below, sequenced in a study of long-term antiretroviral therapy in people with HIV. At the survey level, the v3.0 immunoSEQ assay was run. Data came from immunoSEQ multiplex PCR; TCRdb stores just in-frame clones and leaves some out. Of about 16,000 clones listed, around 83% are singletons. The sequencing used unsorted PBMCs, collected 0.5 years after starting antiretroviral therapy. The receptors shown here come from a woman aged 40 to 49 with HIV.

This chain links TRBV5-1 with TRBJ1-2, with 10 bases that match TRBD1. J gave up 3 bases and V 4 bases, and 3 bases lay outside the gene matches. This CDR3 has 14 residues. Germline V gene data show CDR1 as SGHRS and CDR2 as YFSETQ. CDR3 residues: CASSRQGADYGYTF. DNA of the CDR3: TGCGCCAGCAGCCGACAGGGGGCGGACTATGGCTACACCTTC. Using reference TRBV5-1 and TRBJ1-2 for the parts outside the CDR3, the full variable domain is KAGVTQTPRYLIKTRGQQVTLSCSPISGHRSVSWYQQTPGQGLQFLFEYFSETQRNKGNFPGRFSGRQFSNSRSEMNVSTLELGDSALYLCASSRQGADYGYTFGSGTRLTVV.

The CDR3 loop is CSVAGLVPGELFF. The CDR3 DNA is TGCAGCGTTGCTGGACTAGTTCCCGGGGAGCTGTTTTTT. This chain uses TRBV29-1 with TRBJ2-2; 7 positions agree with TRBD2. This CDR3 has 13 residues. The V gene end was trimmed by 4 bases and the J gene end by 6 bases; junction bases not matched to a gene: 5. Germline CDR1 SQVTM, CDR2 ANQGSEA.

This clone was detected a few times. The V and J genes are TRBV9 and TRBJ2-2, with 7 bases fitting TRBD1. Germline V CDR1 and CDR2: SGDLS, YYNGEE. This CDR3 region has 16 residues. V lost 3 bases and J lost 4; bases outside the gene matches: 9. CDR3 residues: CASSASRTGSTGELFF. DNA of the CDR3: TGTGCCAGCAGCGCCTCCCGGACAGGCAGCACCGGGGAGCTGTTTTTT.

V usage is TRBV27 and J usage is TRBJ2-7; D is perhaps TRBD2 (5 bases). Germline V gene sequence: CDR1 MNHEY, CDR2 SMNVEV (reference sequence). V lost 0 bases and J lost 0, with 6 bases in between. This CDR3 is 14 amino acids long. Here the CDR3 reads CASSLSGVSYEQYF. CDR3 bases: TGTGCCAGCAGTTTATCCGGGGTCTCCTACGAGCAGTACTTC.

The rearrangement uses TRBV7-3 and TRBJ2-1, with TRBD1 matching over 8 bases. Trimming removed 4 bases from V and 6 bases from J; junction bases left unmatched: 14. The CDR3 consists of 17 residues. Germline loops: CDR1 SGHTA, CDR2 FQGTGA. The CDR3 is CASSSAPGQVGVNEQFF. As DNA, the CDR3 is TGTGCCAGCAGCTCCGCACCGGGACAGGTGGGGGTCAATGAGCAGTTCTTC.

The table lists this clone with a few counts. The CDR3 spells CASSLSTHVKYNQPQHF. In nucleotides, the CDR3 is TGTGCCAGCAGTTTATCCACACATGTGAAGTACAATCAGCCCCAGCATTTT. The V call is TRBV28, the J call TRBJ1-5; D uncertain. Trimming stripped 1 base from V and 3 bases from J, with 16 bases between. CDR1 MDHEN and CDR2 SYDVKM come from the germline V gene. This CDR3 contains 17 residues.

This sequence joins TRBV25-1 and TRBJ1-2; D is unclear. The germline CDR1 and CDR2 sequences are MGHDK and SYGVNS. CDR3 length: 14 amino acids. The V end lost 1 base, the J end lost 1 base, and 7 bases lay between the germline ends. Written as DNA, the CDR3 is TGTGCCAGCAGTGAATCCGAGGATAACTATGGCTACACCTTC. Translating it yields CASSESEDNYGYTF.

The table lists this clone with a few counts. The V call is TRBV5-1, the J call TRBJ1-1, with D possibly being TRBD1 (6 bases). CDR1 and CDR2 from the germline V gene are SGHRS and YFSETQ. Trimming removed 0 bases at V and 11 bases at J, with 11 bases between. This CDR3 is built from 12 residues. CDR3 in amino acids: CASSLAGERAFF. The CDR3 DNA reads TGCGCCAGCAGCTTGGCAGGGGAACGGGCTTTCTTT.

This rearrangement joins TRBV5-1 to TRBJ1-6, with D uncertain. Trimming cost V 0 bases and J 10 bases, with 14 bases left between them. Germline assignment: CDR1 SGHRS and CDR2 YFSETQ. This CDR3 is 15 amino acids long. This CDR3 reads CASSLADVSGSPLHF. The DNA of the CDR3 is TGCGCCAGCAGCTTGGCAGATGTTTCAGGATCACCCCTCCACTTT.

V and J are TRBV18 and TRBJ1-3; TRBD1 aligns across 7 bases. V dropped 4 bases and J dropped 3; count of bases not matched to a gene: 9. CDR3 size: 16 residues. Germline values: CDR1 KGHSH, CDR2 LQKENI. The CDR3 here is CASSRLTGADGNTIYF. For the CDR3, the DNA is TGTGCCAGCTCACGCCTTACAGGGGCAGATGGAAACACCATATATTTT.

V and J are TRBV7-2 and TRBJ2-5; 9 positions match TRBD1. Per the germline V gene, CDR1 is SGHTA and CDR2 is FQGNSA. V lost 1 base, J lost 0 bases, and 0 bases stayed unmatched. The CDR3 length is 15 residues. Written as DNA, the CDR3 is TGTGCCAGCAGCTTAGGACAGGGGGACCAAGAGACCCAGTACTTC. This translates into CASSLGQGDQETQYF.

This chain uses TRBV6-6 with TRBJ2-1, with D perhaps matching TRBD1 (5 bases). Trimming stripped 8 bases from V and 4 bases from J, with 15 bases between. In germline, CDR1 is MNHNY, CDR2 SVGAGI (reference sequence). The length of the CDR3 is 14 residues. The CDR3: CASLHGQGYNEQFF. The CDR3 nucleotides read TGTGCCAGCCTGCATGGCCAGGGATACAATGAGCAGTTCTTC.

The rearrangement links TRBV6-5 to TRBJ1-5; no firm D call. Germline V gives CDR1 MNHEY, CDR2 SVGAGI. V lost 0 bases and J 8 bases, leaving 8 bases between the germline ends. CDR3 size: 13 residues. The CDR3 loop reads CASSYSMGKPQHF. The CDR3 DNA is TGTGCCAGCAGTTACTCTATGGGTAAGCCCCAGCATTTT.

This clone showed up just once. The chain couples TRBV27 to TRBJ2-3, with 8 positions matching TRBD2. Germline loops: CDR1 MNHEY, CDR2 SMNVEV (reference sequence). The CDR3 sequence is 16 residues long. V shed 3 bases and J 0 bases; nucleotides not matched to a gene: 5. CDR3 loop: CASSFWPSGSTDTQYF. The CDR3 DNA follows: TGTGCCAGCAGTTTCTGGCCTAGCGGGAGCACAGATACGCAGTATTTT.

The chain is built from TRBV18 and TRBJ1-1; maybe TRBD1 (6 bases). In germline, CDR1 is KGHSH, CDR2 LQKENI. The length of the CDR3 is 17 residues. The V end lost 0 bases, the J end lost 1 base, and 15 bases lay between the germline ends. The CDR3 region is CASSPPRTVHQNTEAFF. As DNA, the CDR3 is TGTGCCAGCTCACCACCCCGGACAGTACATCAGAACACTGAAGCTTTCTTT.

The gene calls are TRBV7-9 and TRBJ1-4; possible D gene TRBD1, 5 bases. This CDR3 region has 14 residues. Trimming cost V 6 bases and J 7 bases, with 15 bases left between them. Germline V gene sequence: CDR1 SEHNR, CDR2 FQNEAQ (reference sequence). Here the CDR3 reads CASRPSRVPEKLFF. For the CDR3, the DNA is TGTGCCAGCAGGCCTTCCAGGGTACCTGAAAAACTGTTTTTT.

The rearrangement uses TRBV10-3 and TRBJ1-2; D remains ambiguous. The CDR3 runs to 16 residues. The germline CDR1 and CDR2 sequences are ENHRY and SYGVKD. Trimming cost V 5 bases and J 4 bases, with 20 bases left between them. CDR3 residues: CAISKVSGSLAYGYTF. The DNA for the CDR3 is TGTGCCATCAGTAAGGTTTCGGGCAGCTTGGCCTATGGCTACACCTTC.

The chain has TRBV7-8 and TRBJ2-2, with D maybe TRBD1 (8 bases). This CDR3 is built from 16 residues. Germline-derived CDR1 and CDR2 are SGHVS and FQNEAQ. The V end was cut by 5 bases, the J end by 5 bases, with 18 bases between. CDR3 DNA sequence: TGTGCCAGCAGCACAGGGGGGGGCGCAGGGACCGGGGAGCTGTTTTTT. Its protein product is CASSTGGGAGTGELFF.

J is TRBJ1-5 and V is TRBV12-5; TRBD1 matches at 7 bases. The CDR3 is 13 amino acids. The V gene's germline CDR1 is LGHNT and CDR2 FRNRAP. The ends lost 6 bases at V and 7 bases at J; junction bases unmatched: 6. This chain's CDR3 is CASGTGDGQPQHF. In DNA, the CDR3 is TGTGCTAGTGGAACAGGGGACGGGCAGCCCCAGCATTTT. The whole variable domain, filled in from reference TRBV12-5 and TRBJ1-5, reads DARVTQTPRHKVTEMGQEVTMRCQPILGHNTVFWYRQTMMQGLELLAYFRNRAPLDDSGMPKDRFSAEMPDATLATLKIQPSEPRDSAVYFCASGTGDGQPQHFGDGTRLSIL.

This clone was detected a few times. CDR3 coding DNA: TGTGCCAGCAGCTTATTGTCGCTCGTCGGGGAAGGAAACACCATATATTTT. Residues: CASSLLSLVGEGNTIYF. The V gene is TRBV7-9, the J gene TRBJ1-3; D not resolved. CDR3 length equals 17 residues. Trimming pared 2 bases from V and 4 bases from J, leaving 18 bases between. CDR1 and CDR2 (germline): SEHNR, FQNEAQ (reference sequence). Based on the CDR3 plus reference TRBV7-9 and TRBJ1-3, the full variable domain is DTGVSQNPRHKITKRGQNVTFRCDPISEHNRLYWYRQTLGQGPEFLTYFQNEAQLEKSRLLSDRFSAERPKGSFSTLEIQRTEQGDSAMYLCASSLLSLVGEGNTIYFGEGSWLTVV.

The rearrangement links TRBV5-4 to TRBJ2-7; D perhaps matches TRBD2 (5 bases). Trimming pared 4 bases from V and 1 base from J, leaving 12 bases between. This CDR3 comprises 14 residues. Germline values: CDR1 SGHNT, CDR2 YYREEE (reference sequence). CDR3 amino acids: CASSVGELSYEQYF. The CDR3 DNA is TGTGCCAGCAGCGTCGGGGAACTGTCCTACGAGCAGTACTTC.

This clone was seen once. The chain uses TRBV19 and TRBJ1-2, with D maybe TRBD1 (5 bases). This CDR3 spans 15 amino acids. Trimming removed 1 base from V and 9 bases from J, with 18 bases in between. The V gene's germline CDR1 is LNHDA and CDR2 SQIVND (reference sequence). CDR3 bases: TGTGCCAGTAGTATAGGGACCAGGGTTGGAGGCCGCTACACCTTC. Translation: CASSIGTRVGGRYTF.

The V gene is TRBV18, the J gene TRBJ2-7; 9 nucleotides match TRBD1. The germline CDR1 and CDR2 sequences are KGHSH and LQKENI. With V trimmed by 3 bases and J by 3 bases, 6 bases remained unmatched. The CDR3 runs to 15 residues. CDR3 DNA: TGTGCCAGCTCACCGGGACAGGGTCTCGGCTACGAGCAGTACTTC. Encoded protein: CASSPGQGLGYEQYF.